This is a list of T cell receptor beta chains from one sample in a study of blood T cells in healthy people across ages. TCRdb itself ran the 5' RACE reads through MiXCR, one entry per CDR3 protein. The repertoire includes some 800,000 distinct CDR3 sequences, 25% of them detected once, and approximately 3.7% sits in the top ten. The same specimen was also included in a second study, on T cells of mothers and their children.

What was sequenced was blood. The receptors shown here come from a boy between 10 and 17 years old in good health. Each CDR3 is given without its conserved first and last residue. Each record gives: V gene, D gene, J gene, clone size, CDR3 protein. D genes are given only for firm matches. Rows may omit the clone size; those that give it use once, few, many or a size class.

>TRBV29-1|TRBD1|TRBJ2-1|NA
SGDRGNEQF
>TRBV7-9|NA|TRBJ1-3|few
ASSLVFSGNTIY
>TRBV12-3/TRBV12-4|NA|TRBJ1-6|NA
ASSRGDGSSYNSPLH
>TRBV29-1|NA|TRBJ2-7|NA
SVAGGRDSPYEQY
>TRBV7-3|TRBD1|TRBJ2-7|few
ASSFYGQAGYEQY
>TRBV29-1|NA|TRBJ1-1|NA
SVFGGMGNTEAF
>TRBV6-2/TRBV6-3|TRBD1|TRBJ1-1|few
ASGQGNEAF
>TRBV7-2|NA|TRBJ2-4|many
ASSSARVNIQY
>TRBV15|TRBD2|TRBJ2-7|few
ATSRGLAYEQY
>TRBV6-5|NA|NA|NA
ASSLGRWEDEQY
>TRBV18|NA|TRBJ1-5|few
ASSPQGREGSNQPQH
>TRBV7-6|NA|TRBJ1-6|NA
ASSLAGVNSPLH
>TRBV29-1|TRBD1|TRBJ1-2|few
SAGQDPRSYGYT
>TRBV4-1|TRBD1|TRBJ1-2|few
ASRTGDNNYGYT
>TRBV4-1|NA|TRBJ1-1|few
ASSQEGRANTEAF
>TRBV3-1|TRBD1|TRBJ1-3|NA
ASSRTGPGNTIY
>TRBV6-6|NA|TRBJ1-1|NA
ASSDTRDGDTEAF
>TRBV4-1|TRBD2|NA|NA
ASSHGTSGSRYEQY
>TRBV5-5|TRBD2|TRBJ2-7|NA
ASSRREGTYEQY
>TRBV7-8|NA|TRBJ1-1|NA
ASSRGGSTEAF
>TRBV5-6|NA|TRBJ2-7|NA
ASSLTGVNYEQY
>TRBV15|NA|TRBJ2-5|NA
ATSRDMAGGQETQY
>TRBV2|TRBD1|TRBJ2-5|once
ASSETGQGMGEY
>TRBV11-2|TRBD2|TRBJ2-5|few
ASRRGLAGAETQY
>TRBV4-3|TRBD2|TRBJ2-1|NA
ASSFRGRGGFNEQF
>TRBV29-1|TRBD2|TRBJ2-3|few
SVASLAGGPPQY
>TRBV6-5|TRBD1|TRBJ2-5|many
ASRDDRTGGRETQY
>TRBV20-1|NA|TRBJ1-4|NA
SARRSAGEKLF
>TRBV6-6|NA|TRBJ1-2|NA
ASTHRGADYGYT
>TRBV5-1|NA|TRBJ2-1|few
ASRKLASYNEQF
>TRBV11-2|NA|TRBJ1-1|few
ASSPKGVNRNTEAF
>TRBV7-3|TRBD2|TRBJ2-5|few
ASSFLGGGRETQY
>TRBV7-2|TRBD2|TRBJ2-3|few
ASSLGLAGVDTQY
>TRBV12-3/TRBV12-4|TRBD2|TRBJ2-6|NA
ASTLKAGVGSGANVLT
>TRBV10-3|NA|TRBJ1-1|NA
AISEYPATPAF
>TRBV29-1|NA|TRBJ2-1|NA
SVDGGPPEQF
>TRBV6-2/TRBV6-3|TRBD1|TRBJ2-7|NA
ASAEPGTGTYEQY
>TRBV28|NA|TRBJ2-5|many
ASSQQQETQY
>TRBV7-2|TRBD2|TRBJ2-5|few
ASSFSSSGGQETQY
>TRBV27|NA|TRBJ2-7|NA
ASSPRSFGTAGREQY
>TRBV15|TRBD2|TRBJ2-5|NA
ATSRGGAGASETQY